The 22 T cell receptor beta chains in this list originate from one sample, sequenced in a study of blood T cell repertoires in COVID-19. This table comes from immunoSEQ multiplex PCR, and its TCRdb copy is limited to in-frame clones, with some not included. The profile shows 300,000 to 400,000 clones, around nine tenths of them singletons. The sample consisted of peripheral blood. The receptors shown here come from a human donor in a cohort sampled during active COVID-19.

This chain joins TRBV28 and TRBJ2-7; TRBD2 agrees at 7 bases. V lost 3 bases and J lost 0; bases outside the gene matches: 8. The germline gives CDR1 MDHEN, CDR2 SYDVKM. The length of the CDR3 is 16 residues. The CDR3 DNA is TGTGCCAGCAGTTTGTTTGCTAGCGGCAGCTCCTACGAGCAGTACTTC. Translation: CASSLFASGSSYEQYF. The whole variable domain, filled in from reference TRBV28 and TRBJ2-7, reads DVKVTQSSRYLVKRTGEKVFLECVQDMDHENMFWYRQDPGLGLRLIYFSYDVKMKEKGDIPEGYSVSREKKERFSLILESASTNQTSMYLCASSLFASGSSYEQYFGPGTRLTVT.

J is TRBJ1-4 and V is TRBV6-5; a possible D gene is TRBD1 (5 bases). V was trimmed by 10 bases and J by 7 bases, leaving 19 bases between them. Germline lookup yields CDR1 MNHEY and CDR2 SVGAGI. This CDR3 has 14 residues. CDR3 in amino acids: CATRTGSRGEKLFF. CDR3 sequence (DNA): TGTGCCACCCGAACAGGTTCCCGCGGTGAAAAACTGTTTTTT.

The chain couples TRBV7-3 to TRBJ2-5, with TRBD2 matching 7 bases. The germline V gene encodes CDR1 SGHTA and CDR2 FQGTGA. The CDR3 is 15 residues long. After removal of 1 base from V and 3 bases from J, the junction contained 5 bases not matched to a gene. In DNA form, the CDR3 reads TGTGCCAGCAGCTTAAGCGGGAGTGGGGAAGAGACCCAGTACTTC. Its translation is CASSLSGSGEETQYF. Full variable domain (rest looked up from reference TRBV7-3 and TRBJ2-5): GAGVSQTPSNKVTEKGKYVELRCDPISGHTALYWYRQSLGQGPEFLIYFQGTGAADDSGLPNDRFFAVRPEGSVSTLKIQRTERGDSAVYLCASSLSGSGEETQYFGPGTRLLVL.

This rearrangement joins TRBV6-5 to TRBJ1-6; no clear D. Trimming removed 5 bases from V and 1 base from J, with 9 bases in between. This CDR3 is built from 15 residues. Germline values: CDR1 MNHEY, CDR2 SVGAGI. This chain's CDR3 is CASSPSGSYNSPLHF. The CDR3 region has the DNA TGTGCCAGCAGTCCCTCGGGGTCCTATAATTCACCCCTCCACTTT.

This clone was counted between two and nine times. This rearrangement joins TRBV27 to TRBJ1-2, with D tentatively TRBD1 (6 bases). The V end lost 5 bases, the J end lost 4 bases, and 14 bases lay between the germline ends. The CDR3 has 14 amino acids. CDR1 and CDR2 (germline): MNHEY, SMNVEV (reference sequence). CDR3 loop: CASSTGQFGYGYTF. As DNA, the CDR3 is TGTGCCAGCAGTACAGGACAGTTCGGCTATGGCTACACCTTC.

This clone showed up just a few times. V gene TRBV4-2 combines with J gene TRBJ2-5; TRBD2 agrees at 10 bases. The J segment lost 5 bases and the V segment lost 0 bases, leaving 9 bases of the junction unmatched. This CDR3 has 17 residues. Germline values: CDR1 LGHNA, CDR2 YNFKEQ. The chain's CDR3 is CASSQEGASGSIETQYF. CDR3 DNA sequence: TGTGCCAGCAGCCAAGAGGGGGCTAGCGGGAGTATCGAGACCCAGTACTTC.

The chain recombines TRBV7-3 with TRBJ2-5; TRBD2 might be the D (5 bases). Germline V gives CDR1 SGHTA, CDR2 FQGTGA. Trimming removed 2 bases at V and 0 bases at J, with 7 bases between. The CDR3 is made up of 14 amino acids. The CDR3 sequence: CASSLAGYQETQYF. Here the CDR3 DNA reads TGTGCCAGCAGCTTAGCGGGCTACCAAGAGACCCAGTACTTC. Combining the CDR3 with reference TRBV7-3 and TRBJ2-5 gives the whole variable domain GAGVSQTPSNKVTEKGKYVELRCDPISGHTALYWYRQSLGQGPEFLIYFQGTGAADDSGLPNDRFFAVRPEGSVSTLKIQRTERGDSAVYLCASSLAGYQETQYFGPGTRLLVL.

This clone was observed many times. The rearrangement links TRBV6-4 to TRBJ2-1, with 7 bases fitting TRBD2. In germline, CDR1 is MRHNA, CDR2 SNTAGT. This CDR3 contains 15 residues. V shed 3 bases and J 1 base; nucleotides not matched to a gene: 3. CDR3: CASSELASSYNEQFF. The CDR3 DNA reads as TGTGCCAGCAGTGAACTAGCGTCTTCCTACAATGAGCAGTTCTTC.

The chain has TRBV7-3 and TRBJ2-7, with 10 nucleotides matching TRBD1. Per germline, CDR1 SGHTA and CDR2 FQGTGA. CDR3 length: 15 residues. Losses at the gene ends were 5 bases for V and 6 bases for J; bases not matched to a gene: 10. The CDR3 bases are TGTGCCAGCAGCCGAACCGGGACAGGGGTCCTCGAGCAGTACTTC. Translating gives CASSRTGTGVLEQYF. The whole variable domain, remainder taken from reference TRBV7-3 and TRBJ2-7, is GAGVSQTPSNKVTEKGKYVELRCDPISGHTALYWYRQSLGQGPEFLIYFQGTGAADDSGLPNDRFFAVRPEGSVSTLKIQRTERGDSAVYLCASSRTGTGVLEQYFGPGTRLTVT.

This chain joins TRBV5-1 and TRBJ2-2, with 10 bases lining up with TRBD2. V lost 7 bases and J lost 2; bases outside the gene matches: 14. This CDR3 contains 18 residues. In germline, CDR1 is SGHRS, CDR2 YFSETQ. The CDR3 DNA reads as TGCGCCAGCCGATCCTCGCCGACTAGCGGGCTAAACACCGGGGAGCTGTTTTTT. Protein: CASRSSPTSGLNTGELFF.

V usage is TRBV6-5 and J usage is TRBJ1-2; D uncertain. Trimming stripped 4 bases from V and 4 bases from J, with 13 bases between. The germline V gene encodes CDR1 MNHEY and CDR2 SVGAGI. This CDR3 has 14 amino acids. In DNA form, the CDR3 reads TGTGCCAGCAGTTCTTGGGCCACCAGCTATGGCTACACCTTC. Its translation is CASSSWATSYGYTF.

V usage is TRBV15 and J usage is TRBJ1-3; D gene unclear. Per germline, CDR1 LNHNV and CDR2 YYDKDF (reference sequence). V lost 3 bases and J 2 bases, leaving 14 bases between the germline ends. This CDR3 spans 16 amino acids. DNA of the CDR3: TGTGCCACCAGCAGTGCGCTCGCCGGTCCTGGAAACACCATATATTTT. Translation: CATSSALAGPGNTIYF.

This chain links TRBV7-6 with TRBJ1-4; D remains unclear. CDR3 length equals 15 residues. Germline lookup yields CDR1 SGHVS and CDR2 FNYEAQ. The ends were cut back, 1 base at V and 0 bases at J, with 6 bases in the middle. This chain's CDR3 is CASSLGRTTNEKLFF. The CDR3 DNA is TGTGCCAGCAGCTTAGGGAGGACAACTAATGAAAAACTGTTTTTT.

This clone was counted at least ten times. The sample carries other DNA sequences with the same CDR3. This sequence joins TRBV6-1 and TRBJ2-3; no clear D. Per the germline V gene, CDR1 is MNHNS and CDR2 is SASEGT. The CDR3 is made up of 11 amino acids. V was cut by 2 bases and J by 6 bases, with 3 bases left in between. This CDR3 reads CASSEYDTQYF. CDR3 nucleotides: TGTGCCAGCAGTGAATATGATACGCAGTATTTT.

The chain has TRBV19 and TRBJ1-3; D possibly corresponds to TRBD1 (5 bases). Per germline, CDR1 LNHDA and CDR2 SQIVND (reference sequence). The CDR3 has 15 amino acids. The V end lost 5 bases, the J end lost 0 bases, and 11 bases lay between the germline ends. This chain's CDR3 is CASSQGSFSGNTIYF. The DNA for the CDR3 is TGTGCCAGTAGTCAGGGCTCGTTCTCTGGAAACACCATATATTTT.

The J gene is TRBJ2-1, the V gene TRBV14; TRBD2 aligns across 10 bases. The V gene's germline CDR1 is SGHDN and CDR2 FVKESK. Germline trimming cut 0 bases from V and 4 bases from J; bases unmatched to any gene: 9. The CDR3 totals 18 residues. CDR3 loop: CASSQDIAGGGKYNEQFF. CDR3 sequence (DNA): TGTGCCAGCAGCCAAGATATAGCGGGGGGAGGAAAATACAATGAGCAGTTCTTC.

The rearrangement joins TRBV2 to TRBJ1-4, with 8 bases identical to TRBD1. Germline lookup yields CDR1 SNHLY and CDR2 FYNNEI. The junction had 7 bases not matched to a gene; V was cut back by 6 bases and J by 7 bases. The CDR3 spans 14 residues. The DNA for the CDR3 is TGTGCCAGCAGGACCACAGGGGGGAGTGAAAAACTGTTTTTT. Translating gives CASRTTGGSEKLFF.

The V gene is TRBV9, the J gene TRBJ2-7; D is possibly TRBD1 (5 bases). The CDR3 runs 14 residues. The V gene lost 0 bases and the J gene lost 6 bases, with 13 bases spanning the gap. Germline CDR1 is SGDLS and CDR2 is YYNGEE. DNA for the CDR3: TGTGCCAGCAGCGTAGGGGGCGGCACGGGCGAGCAGTACTTC. It is translated as CASSVGGGTGEQYF.

The rearrangement links TRBV2 to TRBJ1-4; maybe TRBD1 (5 bases). Germline loops: CDR1 SNHLY, CDR2 FYNNEI. The CDR3 sequence is 15 residues long. V was cut by 7 bases and J by 5 bases, with 17 bases left in between. The DNA of the CDR3 is TGTGCCAGCAATTGGGGGGGGAGAAAGAATGAAAAACTGTTTTTT. This codes for CASNWGGRKNEKLFF. Complete variable domain (other parts from reference TRBV2 and TRBJ1-4): EPEVTQTPSHQVTQMGQEVILRCVPISNHLYFYWYRQILGQKVEFLVSFYNNEISEKSEIFDDQFSVERPDGSNFTLKIRSTKLEDSAMYFCASNWGGRKNEKLFFGSGTQLSVL.

V usage is TRBV19 and J usage is TRBJ2-1; TRBD2 is a possible D gene (7 bases). The CDR3 has 17 amino acids. V gave up 0 bases and J gave up 6 bases, with 18 bases separating them. Germline CDR1 and CDR2: LNHDA and SQIVND (reference sequence). In DNA, the CDR3 is TGTGCCAGTAGTATAGATGGGGGCGGGAGTCTTCTCAATGAGCAGTTCTTC. Its translation: CASSIDGGGSLLNEQFF.

This sequence joins TRBV5-1 and TRBJ2-5; D is unresolved. Germline-derived CDR1 and CDR2 are SGHRS and YFSETQ. The V gene lost 2 bases and the J gene lost 2 bases, with 7 bases spanning the gap. There are 13 residues in the CDR3. CDR3 nucleotide sequence: TGCGCCAGCAGCTTCAACACGCAAGAGACCCAGTACTTC. It translates to CASSFNTQETQYF. The full variable domain, completed using reference TRBV5-1 and TRBJ2-5, is KAGVTQTPRYLIKTRGQQVTLSCSPISGHRSVSWYQQTPGQGLQFLFEYFSETQRNKGNFPGRFSGRQFSNSRSEMNVSTLELGDSALYLCASSFNTQETQYFGPGTRLLVL.

This chain joins TRBV5-6 and TRBJ2-1; TRBD2 aligns across 9 bases. V trimming: 5 bases; J trimming: 4 bases; junction bases outside the gene matches: 4. Germline V gene data show CDR1 as SGHDT and CDR2 as YYEEEE. The CDR3 runs 14 residues. CDR3 in DNA: TGTGCCAGCAGGCCGACTAGCGGTTACAATGAGCAGTTCTTC. Its protein product is CASRPTSGYNEQFF.